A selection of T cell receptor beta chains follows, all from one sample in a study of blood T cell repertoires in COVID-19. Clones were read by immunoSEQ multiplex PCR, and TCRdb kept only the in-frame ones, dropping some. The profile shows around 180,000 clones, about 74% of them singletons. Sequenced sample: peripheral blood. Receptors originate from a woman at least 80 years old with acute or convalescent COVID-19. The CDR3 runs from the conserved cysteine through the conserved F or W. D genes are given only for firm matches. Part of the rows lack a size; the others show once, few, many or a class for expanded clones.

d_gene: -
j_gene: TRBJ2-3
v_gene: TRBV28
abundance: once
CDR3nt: TGTGCCAGCAGTTGGGGCAGGGCCACAGATACGCAGTATTTT
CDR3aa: CASSWGRATDTQYF

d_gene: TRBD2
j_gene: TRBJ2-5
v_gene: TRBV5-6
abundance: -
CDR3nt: TGTGCCAGCGGACTCTTTAGCGGGAGGGCCGGAGGGACCCAGTACTTC
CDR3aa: CASGLFSGRAGGTQYF

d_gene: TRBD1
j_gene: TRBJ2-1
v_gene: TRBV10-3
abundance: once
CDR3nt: TGTGCCATCAGTGAGTCGGACAGGGGGCGCATTTTGAATGAGCAGTTCTTC
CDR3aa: CAISESDRGRILNEQFF

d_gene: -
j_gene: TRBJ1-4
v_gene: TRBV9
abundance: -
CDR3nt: TGTGCCAGCAGCGTAAGTCCAGCAACTAATGAAAAACTGTTTTTT
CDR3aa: CASSVSPATNEKLFF

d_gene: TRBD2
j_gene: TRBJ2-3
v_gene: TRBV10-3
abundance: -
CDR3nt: TGTGCCATCAGTGAGCGGCGGGAGGCCGTAGATACGCAGTATTTT
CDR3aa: CAISERREAVDTQYF

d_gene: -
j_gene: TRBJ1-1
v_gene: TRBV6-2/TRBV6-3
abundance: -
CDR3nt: TGTGCCAGCAGTTACTCGGCGGACTACACTGAAGCTTTCTTT
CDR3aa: CASSYSADYTEAFF

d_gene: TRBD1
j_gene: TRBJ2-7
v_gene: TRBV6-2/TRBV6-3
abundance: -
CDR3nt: TGTGCCAGCAGTTCCGGTGGGACAGGGATCCACGAGCAGTACTTC
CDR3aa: CASSSGGTGIHEQYF

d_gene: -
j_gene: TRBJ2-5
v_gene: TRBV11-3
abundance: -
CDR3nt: TGTGCCAGCAGCTTAAACGGCGGAGCAGAGACCCAGTACTTC
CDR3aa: CASSLNGGAETQYF

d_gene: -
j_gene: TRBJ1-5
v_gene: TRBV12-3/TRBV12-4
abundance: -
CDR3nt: TGTGCCAGCAGTTTTGATCAGAATCAGCCCCAGCATTTT
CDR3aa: CASSFDQNQPQHF

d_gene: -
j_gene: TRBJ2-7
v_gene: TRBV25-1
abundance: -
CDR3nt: TGTGCCAACCTATTCCGTGCGGCCACCTACGAGCAGTACTTC
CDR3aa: CANLFRAATYEQYF

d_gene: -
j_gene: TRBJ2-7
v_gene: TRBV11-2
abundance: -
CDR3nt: TGTGCCAGCAGCTCGGCCCCCAGGCGCCCCTACGAGCAGTACTTC
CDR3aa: CASSSAPRRPYEQYF

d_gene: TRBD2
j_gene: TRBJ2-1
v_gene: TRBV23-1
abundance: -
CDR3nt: TGCGCCAGCAGTCAATCGTCTAGCGGGAGCCACAATGAGCAGTTCTTC
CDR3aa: CASSQSSSGSHNEQFF

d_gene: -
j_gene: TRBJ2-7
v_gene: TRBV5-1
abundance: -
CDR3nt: TGCGCCAGCAGCCTGGACACCTACGAGCAGTACTTC
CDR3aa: CASSLDTYEQYF

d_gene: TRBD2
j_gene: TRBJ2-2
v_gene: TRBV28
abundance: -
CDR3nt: TGTGCCAGCAGCCTCATTAGCGGGGGCAGCGGGGAGCTGTTTTTT
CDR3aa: CASSLISGGSGELFF

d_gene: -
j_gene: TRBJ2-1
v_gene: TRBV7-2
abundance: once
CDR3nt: TGTGCCAGCAGCCTAAGCGGGAATGAGCAGTTCTTC
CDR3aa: CASSLSGNEQFF

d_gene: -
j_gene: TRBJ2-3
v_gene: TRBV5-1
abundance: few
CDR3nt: TGCGCCAGCAGCTTGGGTGCGGCTGCTAGCACAGATACGCAGTATTTT
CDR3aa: CASSLGAAASTDTQYF